Each of the 25 T cell receptor beta chains below was sequenced from the same sample in a study of T-cell reconstitution after alpha-beta-depleted transplantation in children. TCRbeta library construction was performed incorporating unique molecular identifiers. One entry per CDR3 protein results from TCRdb running MiXCR on the PCR reads. In the table there are roughly 340,000 distinct CDR3 sequences, 16% of which are singletons. The sequences come from PBMCs, mostly from graft donor cells, collected 360 days after TCRalphabeta/CD19-depleted stem cell transplant. These receptors all stem from a male patient between 2 and 9 years old who had a stem cell transplant for acute lymphoblastic leukemia, so the T cells may come from the graft donor.

The rearrangement links TRBV28 to TRBJ1-2; D gene unclear. Trimming pared 3 bases from V and 4 bases from J, leaving 9 bases between. CDR1 and CDR2 (germline): MDHEN, SYDVKM. The CDR3 totals 13 residues. CDR3 loop: CASSFVSFYGYTF. For the CDR3, the DNA is TGTGCCAGCAGTTTTGTCAGTTTCTATGGCTACACCTTC.

This clonotype was counted ten times or more. The chain has TRBV25-1 and TRBJ2-7; 11 bases are shared with TRBD2. CDR1 is MGHDK, CDR2 SYGVNS, per germline. CDR3 length equals 15 residues. J was trimmed by 5 bases and V by 5 bases; bases with no gene match: 8. The CDR3 region has the DNA TGTGCCAGCAGTAAACCCCGGGGACTAGCGGACGAGCAGTACTTC. The encoded protein is CASSKPRGLADEQYF.

This clonotype was detected many times. V gene TRBV12-3 or TRBV12-4 combines with J gene TRBJ2-5, with D possibly being TRBD2 (6 bases). The CDR3 has 16 residues. V gave up 0 bases and J gave up 4 bases, with 15 bases separating them. This chain's CDR3 is CASSLAFTSSGETQYF. The CDR3 bases are TGTGCCAGCAGTTTAGCGTTTACTAGCTCCGGAGAGACCCAGTACTTC.

This chain uses TRBV20-1 with TRBJ1-2, with D maybe TRBD1 (5 bases). The length of the CDR3 is 11 residues. Germline CDR1 DFQATT, CDR2 SNEGSKA (reference sequence). The germline V and J ends were trimmed by 5 bases and 5 bases, with 9 bases remaining between them. The chain's CDR3 is CSAGDGYGYTF. The CDR3 DNA reads TGCAGTGCTGGGGACGGATATGGCTACACCTTC.

The chain combines TRBV6-2 or TRBV6-3 with TRBJ2-7; D may be TRBD1 or TRBD2 (5 bases each). Trimming removed 6 bases from V and 1 base from J, with 13 bases in between. Germline values: CDR1 MNHEY, CDR2 SVGEGT. The CDR3 covers 14 residues. CDR3 sequence: CASRHRTRSYEQYF. CDR3 bases: TGTGCCAGCAGGCACAGGACTCGATCCTACGAGCAGTACTTC.

This clonotype has ten or more counts. V usage is TRBV6-2 or TRBV6-3 and J usage is TRBJ1-5; D uncertain. In germline, CDR1 is MNHEY, CDR2 SVGEGT. V dropped 3 bases and J dropped 5 bases, with 11 bases sitting between them. This CDR3 has 14 residues. In DNA, the CDR3 is TGTGCCAGCAGTTATCAGGATACCCATCAGCCCCAGCATTTT. Translation gives CASSYQDTHQPQHF.

This clonotype was counted a few times. The CDR3 nucleotides read TGCGCCAGCAGCCAAGAAGGGGCCCGGGAGACCCAGTACTTC. This translates into CASSQEGARETQYF. V usage is TRBV4-1 and J usage is TRBJ2-5, with D possibly being TRBD1 (5 bases). This CDR3 has 14 amino acids. Germline assignment: CDR1 MGHRA and CDR2 YSYEKL. The ends were cut back, 0 bases at V and 5 bases at J, with 10 bases in the middle.

About this clonotype itself: A read error may produce the germline difference seen at one junction end. The chain links TRBV12-3 or TRBV12-4 to TRBJ2-7; 10 bases match TRBD1. The CDR3 is made up of 14 amino acids. CDR3 protein: CASRRTGGTYVQYF. The CDR3 DNA reads TGTGCCAGCCGACGGACAGGGGGAACCTACGTGCAGTACTTC.

The sample holds many counts of this clonotype. This rearrangement joins TRBV5-6 to TRBJ2-7; the match to TRBD2 covers 12 bases. The J segment lost 4 bases and the V segment lost 3 bases, leaving 5 bases of the junction unmatched. Germline CDR1 is SGHDT and CDR2 is YYEEEE. The CDR3 extends over 15 amino acids. CDR3 nucleotide sequence: TGTGCCAGCAGCTCCCAGACTAGCGGGAGTTACGAGCAGTACTTC. This sequence encodes CASSSQTSGSYEQYF.

Only a few counts were recorded for this clonotype. This chain connects TRBV5-6 to TRBJ1-1; perhaps TRBD1 as D (5 bases). The CDR3 is made up of 13 amino acids. CDR1 and CDR2 (germline): SGHDT, YYEEEE. Trimming cost V 3 bases and J 6 bases, with 12 bases left between them. The CDR3 sequence is CASSWARVPEAFF. The CDR3 nucleotides are TGTGCCAGCAGCTGGGCCAGGGTCCCTGAAGCTTTCTTT.

The chain joins TRBV20-1 to TRBJ2-3, with 13 bases aligning to TRBD2. V trimming: 0 bases; J trimming: 6 bases; junction bases outside the gene matches: 9. Germline loops: CDR1 DFQATT, CDR2 SNEGSKA (reference sequence). CDR3 length equals 17 residues. The CDR3 reads CSARDLWTSGRRDTQYF. CDR3 DNA: TGCAGTGCTAGAGATCTGTGGACTAGCGGGAGAAGGGATACGCAGTATTTT.

This clonotype has only a few counts. This chain connects TRBV4-1 to TRBJ2-7; D is unclear. The CDR3 extends over 13 amino acids. V was trimmed by 0 bases and J by 4 bases, leaving 7 bases between them. Per germline, CDR1 MGHRA and CDR2 YSYEKL. CDR3 region: CASSQELRYEQYF. The CDR3 DNA reads as TGCGCCAGCAGCCAAGAATTGAGATACGAGCAGTACTTC.

CDR3 loop: CASSLEGGSYNSPLHF. Here the CDR3 DNA reads TGCGCCAGCAGCTTGGAGGGGGGTTCATACAATTCACCCCTCCACTTT. The chain employs TRBV5-1 and TRBJ1-6; TRBD1 is a possible D gene (6 bases). This CDR3 has 16 amino acids. V lost 0 bases to trimming and J lost 7 bases, with 14 bases between them. Germline CDR1 reads SGHRS; CDR2 reads YFSETQ.

The V and J genes are TRBV25-1 and TRBJ2-3; perhaps TRBD1 as D (5 bases). V was pared by 6 bases and J by 5 bases, with 12 bases between. The CDR3 spans 13 residues. Germline values: CDR1 MGHDK, CDR2 SYGVNS. DNA of the CDR3: TGTGCCAGCAGCGGGCCAGGGAAAGATACGCAGTATTTT. It codes for CASSGPGKDTQYF.

This clonotype was counted many times. The V call is TRBV4-1, the J call TRBJ2-1; D gene ambiguous. The CDR3 runs 16 residues. V was trimmed by 4 bases and J by 0 bases, leaving 13 bases between them. The germline CDR1 and CDR2 sequences are MGHRA and YSYEKL. The CDR3 protein is CASSLLEISSYNEQFF. The CDR3 DNA reads TGCGCCAGCAGCCTTCTAGAGATAAGCTCCTACAATGAGCAGTTCTTC.

The gene calls are TRBV6-5 and TRBJ2-2; no clear D gene. The CDR3 has 13 amino acids. V was cut by 3 bases and J by 0 bases, with 2 bases left in between. The germline gives CDR1 MNHEY, CDR2 SVGAGI. The CDR3 reads CASSYPNTGELFF. The DNA for the CDR3 is TGTGCCAGCAGTTATCCGAACACCGGGGAGCTGTTTTTT.

This sequence joins TRBV5-5 and TRBJ2-1; D not resolved. The CDR3 extends over 15 amino acids. From germline, CDR1 is SGHKS and CDR2 YYEKEE (reference sequence). Deletions cut 4 bases from V and 0 bases from J, with 11 bases between. The CDR3 here is CASSPTLSSYNEQFF. CDR3 nucleotides: TGTGCCAGCAGCCCTACTCTCAGCTCCTACAATGAGCAGTTCTTC. Complete variable domain (other parts from reference TRBV5-5 and TRBJ2-1): DAGVTQSPTHLIKTRGQQVTLRCSPISGHKSVSWYQQVLGQGPQFIFQYYEKEERGRGNFPDRFSARQFPNYSSELNVNALLLGDSALYLCASSPTLSSYNEQFFGPGTRLTVL.

The chain has TRBV20-1 and TRBJ2-7; D uncertain. The CDR3 length is 14 residues. CDR1 DFQATT and CDR2 SNEGSKA come from the germline V gene (reference sequence). V lost 0 bases and J lost 2, with 11 bases in between. The CDR3: CSARDYWDPYEQYF. CDR3 sequence (DNA): TGCAGTGCTAGAGATTACTGGGATCCCTACGAGCAGTACTTC.

The rearrangement uses TRBV5-1 and TRBJ2-7; D is possibly TRBD1 (7 bases). Deletions cut 0 bases from V and 2 bases from J, with 15 bases between. The CDR3 is made up of 16 amino acids. Looked up from germline, CDR1 is SGHRS and CDR2 is YFSETQ. The chain's CDR3 is CASSLGNRGGTYEQYF. As DNA, the CDR3 is TGCGCCAGCAGCTTGGGGAACAGGGGCGGGACCTACGAGCAGTACTTC.

This clonotype was seen more than once but under ten times. This chain uses TRBV5-1 with TRBJ1-4; D gene uncertain. Trimming pared 0 bases from V and 8 bases from J, leaving 17 bases between. The CDR3 is 16 residues long. Germline values: CDR1 SGHRS, CDR2 YFSETQ. The CDR3 coding sequence is TGCGCCAGCAGCTTGGCGAGTTTTGGTGAAGCCGAAAAACTGTTTTTT. Its translation is CASSLASFGEAEKLFF.

This clonotype has just a few counts. The chain has TRBV28 and TRBJ2-5; D uncertain. CDR1 and CDR2 from the germline V gene are MDHEN and SYDVKM. V was clipped by 4 bases and J by 3 bases, with 9 bases between them. The CDR3 runs to 13 residues. In DNA, the CDR3 is TGTGCCAGCAGTTCGAAACTCGAAGAGACCCAGTACTTC. Its protein is CASSSKLEETQYF. The entire variable domain, with the rest obtained from reference TRBV28 and TRBJ2-5, is as follows: DVKVTQSSRYLVKRTGEKVFLECVQDMDHENMFWYRQDPGLGLRLIYFSYDVKMKEKGDIPEGYSVSREKKERFSLILESASTNQTSMYLCASSSKLEETQYFGPGTRLLVL.

The chain has TRBV4-3 and TRBJ1-3; 7 bases align to TRBD1. The V gene's germline CDR1 is LGHNA and CDR2 YSLEER. V trimming: 0 bases; J trimming: 2 bases; junction bases outside the gene matches: 4. The length of the CDR3 is 16 residues. CDR3 in amino acids: CASSQDLTGAGNTIYF. CDR3 in DNA: TGCGCCAGCAGCCAAGACTTAACAGGGGCTGGAAACACCATATATTTT.

In this sample, this clonotype turned up many times. The chain links TRBV4-2 to TRBJ2-4; 9 positions agree with TRBD2. This CDR3 is 18 amino acids long. The V gene's germline CDR1 is LGHNA and CDR2 YNFKEQ. V lost 0 bases, J lost 6 bases, and 12 bases stayed unmatched. The CDR3 nucleotides read TGTGCCAGCAGCCAAGAGCCTCTTCTGGCGGGAGGGTCAAACATTCAGTACTTC. Translating it yields CASSQEPLLAGGSNIQYF.

There are a few counts of this clonotype. J is TRBJ1-1 and V is TRBV12-3 or TRBV12-4, with TRBD1 as a possible D gene (6 bases). V was pared by 5 bases and J by 2 bases, with 9 bases between. CDR3 size: 13 residues. Here the CDR3 reads CASSAGENTEAFF. The CDR3 bases are TGTGCCAGCAGTGCAGGGGAAAACACTGAAGCTTTCTTT.

The chain joins TRBV4-2 to TRBJ2-7; the D gene is possibly TRBD1 (5 bases). CDR3 size: 15 residues. V was shortened by 2 bases and J by 3 bases, with 14 bases between the two germline ends. The germline CDR1 and CDR2 sequences are LGHNA and YNFKEQ. This CDR3 is CASSQTDSKGYEQYF. CDR3 nucleotides: TGTGCCAGCAGCCAAACCGACAGCAAAGGCTACGAGCAGTACTTC.